The present entry profiles one TCR beta chain with its context. In its sample, this clonotype was seen a few times. Its target antigen remains unknown. Per-base quality was not reported, and no clone a single base away is much larger than it. This sample is drawn from a study of T-cell memory formation after mild COVID-19 (dated by TCRdb to the early 2020s). Study-wide context: Most TCR sequence clusters were specific to one of the two donors. Longitudinal TCRalpha and TCRbeta repertoire sequencing tracked T-cell clones expanding and contracting after mild COVID-19 in a couple of donors. Two young, previously healthy adult volunteers, one female and one male, were included in the cohort.

The sample was run on an Illumina NovaSeq 6000. TCRalpha and TCRbeta cDNA libraries were built by 5'RACE with constant-segment primers, adding sample barcodes and unique molecular identifiers. RNA was extracted from every sample with Trizol reagent. Library amplification was performed in two PCR steps, and a second sample barcode and Illumina TruSeq adapters were introduced in the second step. Sequencing of libraries was performed on an Illumina NovaSeq with 2 x 150 bp paired-end reads. The study's own analysis went as follows. Demultiplexing of reads and collapsing into UMI-guided consensus sequences were performed with migec v1.2.7. Using mixcr v2.1.11, the UMI consensuses were aligned to TRA and TRB V and J templates and assembled into clonotypes. Expanded or contracted clonotypes were those called significant by both edgeR and NoisET, with noise models trained on biological replicates. For edgeR calls, the cutoffs were a false discovery rate-adjusted p below 0.01 and a log2 fold-change threshold of 1. As an exploratory analysis of dynamics, max-normalized trajectories of the 1000 most abundant clonotypes were examined by PCA with hierarchical clustering. Separately sequenced CD4+ and CD8+ repertoires were used to assign a CD4 or CD8 phenotype to each responding clone. Through fastp at Q25 and MiXCR, TCRdb rebuilt clones from the public reads, retaining in-frame beta chains. One record per CDR3 amino acid sequence lists the most common genes and DNA. TCRdb, not the original authors, processed these V and J calls. The table for this sample lists a few hundred thousand distinct CDR3 sequences; 20% to 25% of them were counted only once. Of the sample, around 7.7% falls within the top ten clones.

PBMCs were isolated by Ficoll-Paque density gradient centrifugation. Results and caveats for the whole study, not just this receptor: The second-wave clones that peaked on day 37 were not confirmed to be SARS-CoV-2 specific. Some responding clones were detected in pre-infection memory, suggesting pre-existing cross-reactive memory T cells joined the SARS-CoV-2 response. Only two mild cases were covered by the study, and larger cohorts that include severe cases with pre-infection samples were considered necessary. Contracting CD4+ clones were located mainly in the CM and EM memory subsets, whereas CD8+ clones were found to be enriched in EMRA. Balanced CD4/CD8 phenotypes were observed for clones contracting from day 15 to 85, whereas a bias towards CD4+ was observed for a second wave of clones expanding from day 15 to 37.

Sample: PBMCs or a T cell subset sorted from them (not recorded which). This TCR was recovered from an adult woman who had mild COVID-19 (a few samples of this study predate the infection). The sample titles of this study are shuffled in the database, so cell type and time point are left out; the donor was told from shared clones.

The CDR3 reads CATKAGEWAEQFF. Read as DNA, the sequence is TGTGCCACCAAAGCGGGAGAGTGGGCTGAGCAGTTCTTC. Recombination linked TRBV24-1 to TRBJ2-1; TRBD2 matches 8 bases in the middle. The CDR3 covers 13 residues, taking in both the cysteine and the phenylalanine. Kept here is only the CDR3 DNA, which spans 39 bases and is read in frame from base 1. As encoded in the germline V gene, CDR1 is KGHDR while CDR2 is SFDVKD. Trimming removed 8 bases from V and 9 bases from J; the gene matches leave 8 bases unexplained.